The 32 T cell receptor beta chains given below trace back to one sample, sequenced in a study of CD8 T cells in Susac syndrome. The RNA, about 0.5 to 1 ug, was put through reverse transcription using random hexamers. A single record per CDR3 protein comes from TCRdb applying MiXCR to the immunoSEQ multiplex PCR reads. The top ten clones hold more than 0.15% of a sample with about 300,000 distinct CDR3 sequences, 89% of them seen once. The sample comprised CD8+ T cells from PBMCs. These TCRs come from a human donor with multiple sclerosis.

CDR3 sequence reads: CASSLSQLNTEAFF. The CDR3 DNA reads TGTGCCAGCAGCTTAAGCCAGCTGAACACTGAAGCTTTCTTT. The V call is TRBV7-9, the J call TRBJ1-1; D is ambiguous. Germline CDR1 is SEHNR and CDR2 is FQNEAQ (reference sequence). Trimming stripped 2 bases from V and 0 bases from J, with 7 bases between. The CDR3 is 14 amino acids.

This chain connects TRBV7-9 to TRBJ1-4, with D tentatively TRBD1 (5 bases). The germline V gene encodes CDR1 SEHNR and CDR2 FQNEAQ (reference sequence). Trimming removed 2 bases at V and 5 bases at J, with 12 bases between. The CDR3 covers 15 residues. CDR3 sequence (DNA): TGTGCCAGCAGCTTATTTCGAGACAGCAATGAAAAACTGTTTTTT. Translating gives CASSLFRDSNEKLFF.

J is TRBJ2-6 and V is TRBV4-1, with TRBD1 matching 8 bases. V was clipped by 3 bases and J by 1 base; unmatched bases: 11. CDR1 and CDR2 (germline): MGHRA, YSYEKL. The CDR3 covers 19 residues. CDR3 in DNA: TGCGCCAGCAGCCAGGGGGACAGGTTCCCTTCGTCTGGGGCCAACGTCCTGACTTTC. Protein sequence: CASSQGDRFPSSGANVLTF.

The chain joins TRBV12-3 or TRBV12-4 to TRBJ2-3; unclear D gene. V dropped 6 bases and J dropped 5 bases, with 12 bases sitting between them. The CDR3 has 13 amino acids. The DNA of the CDR3 is TGTGCCAGCAGCACCAATGGGGTAGATACGCAGTATTTT. Its translation is CASSTNGVDTQYF.

The chain employs TRBV28 and TRBJ2-3, with D possibly being TRBD2 (5 bases). Trimming took 0 bases from V and 3 from J, leaving 13 bases between them. Germline V lookup: CDR1 MDHEN, CDR2 SYDVKM. The CDR3 is 16 residues long. In nucleotides, the CDR3 is TGTGCCAGCAGTTTATGCGGGGTGGGTGGGACAGATACGCAGTATTTT. Its translation: CASSLCGVGGTDTQYF.

The chain carries TRBV2 and TRBJ2-2; 9 bases line up with TRBD2. CDR1 and CDR2 from the germline V gene are SNHLY and FYNNEI. V lost 7 bases to trimming and J lost 6 bases; unmatched junction nucleotides: 3. The CDR3 runs to 13 residues. The CDR3 region has the DNA TGTGCCAGCACGGCGGGAGGGGCCGGGGAGCTGTTTTTT. Amino acids: CASTAGGAGELFF.

The chain couples TRBV14 to TRBJ2-3; D is undetermined. Germline assignment: CDR1 SGHDN and CDR2 FVKESK. This CDR3 spans 12 amino acids. V lost 2 bases to trimming and J lost 4 bases, with 4 bases between them. The CDR3 protein is CASSQTADTQYF. In nucleotides, the CDR3 is TGTGCCAGCAGCCAAACGGCAGATACGCAGTATTTT.

The chain is built from TRBV10-3 and TRBJ2-2, with TRBD2 identical over 9 bases. Germline V gene sequence: CDR1 ENHRY, CDR2 SYGVKD. CDR3 length: 15 residues. V was pared by 3 bases and J by 6 bases, with 5 bases of the junction left unmatched. CDR3 loop: CAISDPGLAAGELFF. In nucleotides, the CDR3 is TGTGCCATCAGTGATCCGGGACTAGCAGCCGGGGAGCTGTTTTTT.

This chain joins TRBV7-9 and TRBJ2-2; possible D gene TRBD2, 6 bases. Trimming removed 4 bases at V and 8 bases at J, with 11 bases between. Germline-derived CDR1 and CDR2 are SEHNR and FQNEAQ (reference sequence). The CDR3 spans 13 residues. CDR3: CASSSGSLGELFF. In nucleotides, the CDR3 is TGTGCCAGCAGCTCCGGGAGTTTGGGGGAGCTGTTTTTT.

The chain has TRBV4-1 and TRBJ2-7, with D tentatively TRBD1 (5 bases). Germline lookup yields CDR1 MGHRA and CDR2 YSYEKL. The CDR3 is made up of 15 amino acids. V was shortened by 4 bases and J by 1 base, with 14 bases between the two germline ends. Written as DNA, the CDR3 is TGCGCCAGCAGCCCGACAGTTCAGGGTTCCTACGAGCAGTACTTC. Protein sequence: CASSPTVQGSYEQYF.

The J gene is TRBJ2-3, the V gene TRBV12-3 or TRBV12-4, with D tentatively TRBD2 (5 bases). V was shortened by 5 bases and J by 1 base, with 16 bases between the two germline ends. This CDR3 spans 16 amino acids. The CDR3 here is CASSAPTREGTDTQYF. The CDR3 DNA follows: TGTGCCAGCAGTGCCCCTACCCGGGAAGGCACAGATACGCAGTATTTT.

This sequence joins TRBV29-1 and TRBJ1-4; D unclear. CDR1 and CDR2 from the germline V gene are SQVTM and ANQGSEA. V lost 2 bases to trimming and J lost 1 base, with 17 bases between them. CDR3 size: 17 residues. CDR3 coding DNA: TGCAGCGTTGAATTAGGGAACAAACAAGGAACTAATGAAAAACTGTTTTTT. Amino acid sequence: CSVELGNKQGTNEKLFF.

The chain recombines TRBV30 with TRBJ1-4; D remains ambiguous. Germline V lookup: CDR1 GTSNPN, CDR2 SVGIG (reference sequence). V was pared by 0 bases and J by 4 bases, with 15 bases between. The CDR3 is 16 amino acids. CDR3 sequence (DNA): TGTGCCTGGAGTGTAGATTTAGCGGCAAATAATGAAAAACTGTTTTTT. Amino acids: CAWSVDLAANNEKLFF.

The chain links TRBV30 to TRBJ2-7, with a weak D call TRBD1 (5 bases). V gave up 5 bases and J gave up 3 bases, with 8 bases separating them. Germline-derived CDR1 and CDR2 are GTSNPN and SVGIG (reference sequence). This CDR3 spans 11 amino acids. The CDR3 coding sequence is TGTGCCTGGCTCAGGGACTACGAGCAGTACTTC. This sequence encodes CAWLRDYEQYF. Full variable domain (remainder filled in from reference TRBV30 and TRBJ2-7): SQTIHQWPATLVQPVGSPLSLECTVEGTSNPNLYWYRQAAGRGLQLLFYSVGIGQISSEVPQNLSASRPQDRQFILSSKKLLLSDSGFYLCAWLRDYEQYFGPGTRLTVT.

The rearrangement uses TRBV12-3 or TRBV12-4 and TRBJ1-3; D ambiguous. With 3 bases removed from V and 0 bases from J, the gap between germline ends came to 9 bases. The CDR3 extends over 15 amino acids. The CDR3 DNA is TGTGCCAGCAGTTTGGACGGACTCTCTGGAAACACCATATATTTT. It codes for CASSLDGLSGNTIYF.

The V and J genes are TRBV7-6 and TRBJ2-1, with 8 nucleotides matching TRBD1. With 7 bases clipped from V and 0 bases from J, the junction kept 8 bases outside the gene matches. CDR3 length: 16 residues. CDR1 is SGHVS and CDR2 is FNYEAQ in the germline V gene. The CDR3 sequence: CASKAGTGGSYNEQFF. The CDR3 bases are TGTGCCAGCAAGGCCGGGACAGGCGGCTCCTACAATGAGCAGTTCTTC.

The rearrangement links TRBV5-1 to TRBJ2-7; TRBD1 matches 7 bases. The CDR3 is 14 residues long. The germline V gene encodes CDR1 SGHRS and CDR2 YFSETQ. Trimming took 7 bases from V and 2 from J; bases not matched to a gene: 9. CDR3 in DNA: TGCGCCAGCGCCACAGGAGGACAGGCCTACGAGCAGTACTTC. Translating gives CASATGGQAYEQYF.

The chain is built from TRBV11-2 and TRBJ1-1; possibly TRBD1 for D (6 bases). With 5 bases removed from V and 1 base from J, the gap between germline ends came to 17 bases. The CDR3 covers 16 residues. Germline values: CDR1 SGHAT, CDR2 FQNNGV. CDR3 sequence reads: CASSHGRAGANTEAFF. CDR3 sequence (DNA): TGTGCCAGCAGCCACGGGAGGGCGGGGGCGAACACTGAAGCTTTCTTT.

For the CDR3, the DNA is TGCAGCACAACAGGGGGCGACTTTTCTGAAGCTTTCTTT. Its protein is CSTTGGDFSEAFF. The V call is TRBV29-1, the J call TRBJ1-1; 9 bases map to TRBD1. CDR1 and CDR2 (germline): SQVTM, ANQGSEA. V trimming: 8 bases; J trimming: 6 bases; junction bases outside the gene matches: 10. CDR3 length: 13 residues.

V gene TRBV12-5 combines with J gene TRBJ1-2; 8 positions match TRBD1. Germline values: CDR1 LGHNT, CDR2 FRNRAP. The CDR3 loop spans 15 amino acids. Unmatched junction bases numbered 5, after V lost 1 base and J lost 4 bases. CDR3 in amino acids: CASGLAQGVVYGYTF. For the CDR3, the DNA is TGTGCTAGTGGTTTGGCACAGGGGGTGGTCTATGGCTACACCTTC.

A single count supports this clonotype. This chain connects TRBV20-1 to TRBJ1-2, with unresolved D. The CDR3 is 16 residues long. Between the trimmed V and J ends, which lost 0 bases and 2 bases, there was a span of 16 bases. Germline CDR1 reads DFQATT; CDR2 reads SNEGSKA (reference sequence). Here the CDR3 reads CSAREPPARGNYGYTF. The CDR3 coding sequence is TGCAGTGCTAGAGAGCCCCCCGCCCGGGGAAACTATGGCTACACCTTC.

V is TRBV20-1 and J is TRBJ2-3; tentatively, D is TRBD1 (6 bases). The length of the CDR3 is 14 residues. The V gene's germline CDR1 is DFQATT and CDR2 SNEGSKA (reference sequence). The V and J ends lost 5 bases and 0 bases respectively, with 12 bases between them. CDR3 coding DNA: TGCAGTGCTCCACAGGGTTCTAGCACAGATACGCAGTATTTT. Amino acids: CSAPQGSSTDTQYF.

The chain couples TRBV4-1 to TRBJ1-3; D gene ambiguous. The CDR3 runs 18 residues. Germline V gives CDR1 MGHRA, CDR2 YSYEKL. Trimming removed 0 bases at V and 0 bases at J, with 15 bases between. CDR3 sequence (DNA): TGCGCCAGCAGCCAAGATGGGAACGCAGGCAGCTCTGGAAACACCATATATTTT. As protein: CASSQDGNAGSSGNTIYF.

The chain is built from TRBV6-5 and TRBJ1-1; no clear D. The CDR3 contains 12 residues. V was shortened by 5 bases and J by 11 bases, with 15 bases between the two germline ends. Germline V gives CDR1 MNHEY, CDR2 SVGAGI. In nucleotides, the CDR3 is TGTGCCAGCAGTCCCGATTTAGAGTACGCTTTCTTT. It is translated as CASSPDLEYAFF.

The chain joins TRBV7-8 to TRBJ2-3, with D possibly being TRBD2 (5 bases). The V gene lost 2 bases and the J gene lost 2 bases, with 11 bases spanning the gap. Germline V gene lookup returns CDR1 SGHVS and CDR2 FQNEAQ. The length of the CDR3 is 15 residues. The CDR3: CASSLPSSSTDTQYF. In DNA, the CDR3 is TGTGCCAGCAGCTTACCGTCTAGCTCCACAGATACGCAGTATTTT.

Only a few counts were recorded for this clonotype. The chain couples TRBV9 to TRBJ2-7; D remains ambiguous. CDR3 size: 13 residues. The germline V gene encodes CDR1 SGDLS and CDR2 YYNGEE. The ends were cut back, 0 bases at V and 0 bases at J, with 4 bases in the middle. Written as DNA, the CDR3 is TGTGCCAGCAGCGTAGGAGACTCCTACGAGCAGTACTTC. This gives the protein CASSVGDSYEQYF. Full variable domain (rest looked up from reference TRBV9 and TRBJ2-7): DSGVTQTPKHLITATGQRVTLRCSPRSGDLSVYWYQQSLDQGLQFLIQYYNGEERAKGNILERFSAQQFPDLHSELNLSSLELGDSALYFCASSVGDSYEQYFGPGTRLTVT.

This chain links TRBV19 with TRBJ1-5; D unclear. The germline gives CDR1 LNHDA, CDR2 SQIVND (reference sequence). Trimming took off 5 bases at V and 13 bases at J, with 15 bases between the two ends. The CDR3 runs to 12 residues. The DNA of the CDR3 is TGTGCCAGTAGTGATTGGGGAGAGAGGCAGCATTTT. This translates into CASSDWGERQHF.

The DNA for the CDR3 is TGCGCCAGCAGCGAAAACGGAGCAACTAATGAAAAACTGTTTTTT. It yields the protein CASSENGATNEKLFF. V usage is TRBV5-1 and J usage is TRBJ1-4; D unclear. This CDR3 has 15 amino acids. Trimming pared 4 bases from V and 0 bases from J, leaving 10 bases between. CDR1 and CDR2 (germline): SGHRS, YFSETQ.

The chain employs TRBV2 and TRBJ2-7; D is unclear. The CDR3 is 14 residues long. Trimming shortened V by 10 bases and J by 2 bases, and 18 bases separated the two germline ends. Germline V gene lookup returns CDR1 SNHLY and CDR2 FYNNEI. The CDR3 sequence is CAIAPQFRPYEQYF. In DNA form, the CDR3 reads TGTGCCATCGCGCCTCAGTTTCGTCCCTACGAGCAGTACTTC.

The gene calls are TRBV12-3 or TRBV12-4 and TRBJ2-5, with 8 bases matching TRBD1. The trim removed 6 bases at V and 5 bases at J, leaving 8 bases unmatched. CDR3 length: 14 residues. The CDR3 is CASRPPTGEETQYF. The CDR3 nucleotides are TGTGCCAGCAGGCCTCCGACAGGGGAGGAGACCCAGTACTTC.

As regards this clonotype: At one of its ends the junction is not consistent with the germline gene, which may arise from a read error. The chain recombines TRBV27 with TRBJ2-7; TRBD1 matches at 7 bases. This CDR3 spans 14 amino acids. The germline V gene encodes CDR1 MNHEY and CDR2 SMNVEV (reference sequence). CDR3 protein: CASSSVDRVYEQYF. DNA of the CDR3: TGTGCCAGTAGTTCCGTCGACAGGGTCTACGAGCAGTACTTC.

The chain couples TRBV4-1 to TRBJ1-2; D is possibly TRBD1 (6 bases). Trimming took 4 bases from V and 7 from J, leaving 13 bases between them. This CDR3 spans 13 amino acids. Per germline, CDR1 MGHRA and CDR2 YSYEKL. The CDR3 DNA follows: TGCGCCAGCAGCCCCCCCACAGGGTTTGGCTACACCTTC. Encoded protein: CASSPPTGFGYTF.